The text below deals with one T cell receptor beta chain. CDR1 and CDR2 from the germline V gene are MNHEY and SMNVEV (reference sequence). The J segment lost 6 bases and the V segment lost 3 bases, leaving 8 bases of the junction unmatched. The CDR3 is made up of 14 amino acids. The assay ran at deep level. Profiled with immunoSEQ multiplex PCR; TCRdb holds only in-frame clones, not every one. This sample has roughly 700,000 clones, with roughly 70% found just once. This sample is part of a study of shared clonotypes between healthy human individuals. This sequence was found in a woman aged 25 to 39 in good health. V gene TRBV27 combines with J gene TRBJ2-7; 7 bases map to TRBD2. The specimen sequenced was memory CD4+ T cells sorted from blood. Stated subset: CD45RA-negative fraction. CDR3: CASSFGGSLSEQYF. The CDR3, as DNA: TGTGCCAGCAGTTTCGGCGGGAGTTTATCCGAGCAGTACTTC.